This T cell receptor (beta chain) appears in the sequencing data of a study of cytomegalovirus exposure and HLA in healthy donors. General study results and limits: Associated with cytomegalovirus, according to the listing, were 150 to 200 TCR beta chains. Later, an analysis found that common viral pathogens appeared to be linked with several of the most significant clusters.

Researchers ran the PCR with 60 Vbeta and 13 Jbeta primers. TCRdb's copy holds only in-frame clones and misses some; the assay was immunoSEQ multiplex PCR. The repertoire includes hundreds of thousands of clones, roughly 80% of them detected once, and about 3.1% sits in the top ten. Of note for this clone: Its antigen is not identified.

This CDR3 region has 14 residues. With 4 bases removed from V and 0 bases from J, the gap between germline ends came to 9 bases. The germline gives CDR1 MGHRA, CDR2 YSYEKL. V gene TRBV4-1 combines with J gene TRBJ1-1, with D possibly TRBD1 on 5 matching bases. This clonotype was sampled from a man aged 25-45 years in good health and CMV-seronegative. Sequencing was carried out using PBMCs. The CDR3 spells CASSRQGVNTEAFF. The CDR3 nucleotides are TGCGCCAGCAGCCGCCAAGGGGTGAACACTGAAGCTTTCTTT.